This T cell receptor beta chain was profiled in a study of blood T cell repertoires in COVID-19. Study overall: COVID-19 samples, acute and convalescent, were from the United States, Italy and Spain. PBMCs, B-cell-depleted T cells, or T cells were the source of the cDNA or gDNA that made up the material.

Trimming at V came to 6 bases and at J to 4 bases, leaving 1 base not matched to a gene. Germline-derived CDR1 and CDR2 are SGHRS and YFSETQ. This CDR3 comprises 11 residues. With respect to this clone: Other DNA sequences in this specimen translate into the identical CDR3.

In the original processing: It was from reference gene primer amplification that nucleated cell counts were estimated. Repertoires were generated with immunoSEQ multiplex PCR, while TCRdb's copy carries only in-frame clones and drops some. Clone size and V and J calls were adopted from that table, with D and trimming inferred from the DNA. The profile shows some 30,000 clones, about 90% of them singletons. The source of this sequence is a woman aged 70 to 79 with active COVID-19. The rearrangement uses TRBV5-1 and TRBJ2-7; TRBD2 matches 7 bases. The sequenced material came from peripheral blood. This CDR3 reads CASMGGYEQYF. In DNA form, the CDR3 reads TGCGCCAGCATGGGGGGGTACGAGCAGTACTTC.